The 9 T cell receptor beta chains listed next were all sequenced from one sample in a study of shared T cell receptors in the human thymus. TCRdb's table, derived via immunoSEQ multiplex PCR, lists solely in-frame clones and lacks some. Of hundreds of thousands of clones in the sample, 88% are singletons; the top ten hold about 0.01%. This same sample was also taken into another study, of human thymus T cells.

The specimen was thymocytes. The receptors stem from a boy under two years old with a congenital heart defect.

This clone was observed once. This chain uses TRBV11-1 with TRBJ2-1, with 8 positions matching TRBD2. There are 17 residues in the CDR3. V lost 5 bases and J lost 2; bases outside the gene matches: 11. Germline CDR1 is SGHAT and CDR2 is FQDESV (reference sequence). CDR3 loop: CASSPDILAEAYNEQFF. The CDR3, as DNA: TGTGCCAGCAGCCCAGACATACTAGCGGAGGCCTACAATGAGCAGTTCTTC. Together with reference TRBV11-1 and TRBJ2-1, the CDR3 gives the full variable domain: EAEVAQSPRYKITEKSQAVAFWCDPISGHATLYWYRQILGQGPELLVQFQDESVVDDSQLPKDRFSAERLKGVDSTLKIQPAELGDSAMYLCASSPDILAEAYNEQFFGPGTRLTVL.

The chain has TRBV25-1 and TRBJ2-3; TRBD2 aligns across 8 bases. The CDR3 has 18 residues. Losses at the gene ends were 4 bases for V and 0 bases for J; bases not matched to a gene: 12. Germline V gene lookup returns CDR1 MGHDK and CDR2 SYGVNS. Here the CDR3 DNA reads TGTGCCAGCAGTGGGGCGGGGCTAGCGGGTACTAGCACAGATACGCAGTATTTT. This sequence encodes CASSGAGLAGTSTDTQYF.

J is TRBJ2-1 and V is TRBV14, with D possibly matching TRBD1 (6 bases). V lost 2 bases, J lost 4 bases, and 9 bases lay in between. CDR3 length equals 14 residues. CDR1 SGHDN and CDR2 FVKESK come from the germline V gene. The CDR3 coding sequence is TGTGCCAGCAGCCAATTCCAGGGGTACAATGAGCAGTTCTTC. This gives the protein CASSQFQGYNEQFF.

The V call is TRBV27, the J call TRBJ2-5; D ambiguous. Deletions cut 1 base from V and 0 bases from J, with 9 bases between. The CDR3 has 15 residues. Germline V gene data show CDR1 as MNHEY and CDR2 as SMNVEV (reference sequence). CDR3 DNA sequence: TGTGCCAGCAGTTTATTAGCTGAGTACCAAGAGACCCAGTACTTC. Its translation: CASSLLAEYQETQYF.

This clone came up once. In DNA, the CDR3 is TGTGCCAGCAGCTTAGCCAAGACAGGGTCTGGAAACACCATATATTTT. Translated: CASSLAKTGSGNTIYF. The rearrangement uses TRBV7-8 and TRBJ1-3, with TRBD1 identical over 7 bases. The CDR3 contains 16 residues. The germline CDR1 and CDR2 sequences are SGHVS and FQNEAQ. V lost 0 bases and J lost 1; bases outside the gene matches: 3. Full variable domain (rest looked up from reference TRBV7-8 and TRBJ1-3): GAGVSQSPRYKVAKRGQDVALRCDPISGHVSLFWYQQALGQGPEFLTYFQNEAQLDKSGLPSDRFFAERPEGSVSTLKIQRTQQEDSAVYLCASSLAKTGSGNTIYFGEGSWLTVV.

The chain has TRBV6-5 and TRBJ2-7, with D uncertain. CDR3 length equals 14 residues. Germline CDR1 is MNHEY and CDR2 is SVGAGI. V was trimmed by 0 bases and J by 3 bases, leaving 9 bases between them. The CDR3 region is CASSYSNPGYEQYF. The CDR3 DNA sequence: TGTGCCAGCAGTTACTCGAACCCCGGCTACGAGCAGTACTTC.

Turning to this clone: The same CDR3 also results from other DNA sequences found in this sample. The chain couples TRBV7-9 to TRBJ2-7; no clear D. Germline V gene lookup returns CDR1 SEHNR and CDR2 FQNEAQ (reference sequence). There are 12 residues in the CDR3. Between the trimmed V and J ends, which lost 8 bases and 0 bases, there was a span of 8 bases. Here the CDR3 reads CASSGSSYEQYF. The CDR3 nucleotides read TGTGCCAGCTCGGGTAGCTCCTACGAGCAGTACTTC.

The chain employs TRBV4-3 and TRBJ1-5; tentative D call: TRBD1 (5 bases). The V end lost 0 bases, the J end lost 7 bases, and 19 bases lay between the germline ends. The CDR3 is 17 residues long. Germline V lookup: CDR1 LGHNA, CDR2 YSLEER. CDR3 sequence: CASSQDAEGRVHQPQHF. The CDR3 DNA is TGCGCCAGCAGCCAAGATGCTGAAGGCAGGGTCCACCAGCCCCAGCATTTT.

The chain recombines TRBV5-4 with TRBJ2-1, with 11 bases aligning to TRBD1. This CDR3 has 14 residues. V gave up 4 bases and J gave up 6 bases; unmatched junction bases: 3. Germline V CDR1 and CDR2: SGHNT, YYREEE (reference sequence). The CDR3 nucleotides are TGTGCCAGCAGCCCCGGGACAGGGGGCAATGAGCAGTTCTTC. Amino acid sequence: CASSPGTGGNEQFF.